This T cell receptor beta chain is from a study of PD-L1 blockade in urothelial cancer. This CDR3 has 15 amino acids. Germline CDR1 reads GTSNPN; CDR2 reads SVGIG (reference sequence). The ends lost 4 bases at V and 2 bases at J; junction bases unmatched: 5. Data came from immunoSEQ multiplex PCR; TCRdb stores just in-frame clones and leaves some out. This repertoire shows tens of thousands of clones, around nine tenths found once; its top ten account for around 10%. This clone has only a few counts. Time point: peripheral blood 6 weeks after treatment start. This specimen consisted of PBMCs, obtained around atezolizumab (anti-PD-L1) treatment. The sequence was obtained from a man aged 55-75 years with urothelial cancer. The chain carries TRBV30 and TRBJ2-2, with 9 bases fitting TRBD1. The DNA for the CDR3 is TGTGCCTGGAACAGGGGGCGTTTAAACACCGGGGAGCTGTTTTTT. Translating it yields CAWNRGRLNTGELFF.